Following are 23 T cell receptor beta chains from one sample sequenced in a study of T cells in Graves' hyperthyroidism and ophthalmopathy (dated by TCRdb to about 2019). The library was prepared using multiplex PCR. The instrument was an Illumina HiSeq 2000. The TCR beta CDR3 regions were amplified from the RNA transcripts. The TCR CDR3 was subjected to a first round of RT-PCR using the HTBI primer set and the Qiagen OneStep RT-PCR kit. TCRdb itself trimmed the public reads at Q25 with fastp, ran MiXCR and retained productive beta chains. All rows with the same CDR3 protein become a single entry with the most common DNA and genes. Here the sample has hundreds of thousands of distinct CDR3 sequences; around a fifth occur a single time. Together, the top ten hold around 47% of the sample. The sequencing sample was made of blood. The receptors stem from an older woman with Graves' ophthalmopathy.

The sample holds many counts of this clonotype. The gene calls are TRBV30 and TRBJ1-1, with TRBD1 identical over 8 bases. The germline V gene encodes CDR1 GTSNPN and CDR2 SVGIG (reference sequence). J gave up 9 bases and V 7 bases, and 13 bases lay outside the gene matches. The CDR3 extends over 13 amino acids. The CDR3 sequence: CALGGDRIPQAFF. The DNA for the CDR3 is TGTGCCTTAGGGGGGGACAGGATCCCCCAAGCTTTCTTT. The whole variable domain, filled in from reference TRBV30 and TRBJ1-1, reads SQTIHQWPATLVQPVGSPLSLECTVEGTSNPNLYWYRQAAGRGLQLLFYSVGIGQISSEVPQNLSASRPQDRQFILSSKKLLLSDSGFYLCALGGDRIPQAFFGQGTRLTVV.

This clonotype showed up just a few times. The J gene is TRBJ1-2, the V gene TRBV20-1; 9 nucleotides agree with TRBD1. Germline CDR1 is DFQATT and CDR2 is SNEGSKA (reference sequence). The ends lost 5 bases at V and 5 bases at J; junction bases unmatched: 9. CDR3 size: 14 residues. The CDR3 bases are TGCAGTGCTTCGGGACAGGGCATCCGATATGGCTACACCTTC. It codes for CSASGQGIRYGYTF.

This clonotype appeared a few times. The genes are TRBV2 and TRBJ1-3; the D is unclear. Trimming cost V 2 bases and J 0 bases, with 8 bases left between them. Looked up from germline, CDR1 is SNHLY and CDR2 is FYNNEI. CDR3 length: 15 residues. The CDR3 DNA follows: TGTGCCAGCAGTGAACAGGTCCGCTCTGGAAACACCATATATTTT. This encodes CASSEQVRSGNTIYF.

V and J are TRBV12-3 or TRBV12-4 and TRBJ2-1, with D perhaps matching TRBD2 (6 bases). Trimming took 6 bases from V and 4 from J, leaving 13 bases between them. This CDR3 contains 14 residues. CDR3 DNA: TGTGCCAGCAGCAACCGGGACTTGTACAATGAGCAGTTCTTC. Its protein is CASSNRDLYNEQFF.

This clonotype appeared many times. The gene calls are TRBV12-3 or TRBV12-4 and TRBJ2-1; TRBD1 might be the D (5 bases). This CDR3 spans 13 amino acids. With 6 bases removed from V and 2 bases from J, the gap between germline ends came to 8 bases. CDR3 residues: CASSPGTYNEQFF. The CDR3 region has the DNA TGTGCCAGCAGCCCAGGGACCTACAATGAGCAGTTCTTC.

This clonotype was seen a handful of times. J is TRBJ2-3 and V is TRBV20-1; 10 bases line up with TRBD2. J was trimmed by 2 bases and V by 0 bases; bases with no gene match: 8. The length of the CDR3 is 17 residues. Germline loops: CDR1 DFQATT, CDR2 SNEGSKA (reference sequence). CDR3 amino acids: CSARDWSGRALTDTQYF. The CDR3 DNA follows: TGCAGTGCTAGAGATTGGAGCGGGAGGGCCCTCACAGATACGCAGTATTTT.

This clonotype was counted between two and nine times. V is TRBV7-8 and J is TRBJ1-2; weak D call: TRBD1 (6 bases). Germline CDR1 SGHVS, CDR2 FQNEAQ. The CDR3 has 15 residues. Trimming pared 7 bases from V and 5 bases from J, leaving 20 bases between. The CDR3 nucleotides are TGTGCCAGCAACCCATCCCAGGGGAATGGGTATGGCTACACCTTC. Protein: CASNPSQGNGYGYTF.

The chain couples TRBV5-1 to TRBJ2-2; tentative D call: TRBD2 (7 bases). V was pared by 2 bases and J by 5 bases, with 13 bases between. The CDR3 length is 15 residues. Germline V CDR1 and CDR2: SGHRS, YFSETQ. The CDR3 region has the DNA TGCGCCAGCAGCTTAACAGGGAGGGGGACCGGGGAGCTGTTTTTT. Protein: CASSLTGRGTGELFF.

As to this clonotype: This sequence may be a read error, since a much larger clone differs from it by one base. The chain carries TRBV11-2 and TRBJ1-1; TRBD1 might be the D (6 bases). The CDR3 extends over 13 amino acids. Deletions cut 4 bases from V and 6 bases from J, with 12 bases between. Germline lookup yields CDR1 SGHAT and CDR2 FQNNGV. CDR3 nucleotide sequence: TGTGCCAGCAGCTACGCAGGGGTATCTGAAGCTTTCTTT. Amino acid sequence: CASSYAGVSEAFF.

V is TRBV20-1 and J is TRBJ2-7; 10 bases match TRBD2. Germline CDR1 and CDR2: DFQATT and SNEGSKA (reference sequence). The CDR3 contains 17 residues. The ends lost 2 bases at V and 4 bases at J; junction bases unmatched: 14. The CDR3 sequence: CSARKEGSGRARYEQYF. The CDR3 DNA is TGCAGTGCTAGAAAGGAAGGGAGCGGGAGGGCCCGGTACGAGCAGTACTTC.

This clonotype was seen a handful of times. Here the CDR3 DNA reads TGTGCCAGCAGCTGGTCGGGCACCTCCTTTGTACACACTGAAGCTTTCTTT. Translation: CASSWSGTSFVHTEAFF. The chain has TRBV5-8 and TRBJ1-1; D gene ambiguous. V was pared by 3 bases and J by 3 bases, with 21 bases between. The CDR3 covers 17 residues. CDR1 is SGHTS and CDR2 is YDEGEE in the germline V gene.

The chain employs TRBV20-1 and TRBJ2-7; D is unresolved. The germline V gene encodes CDR1 DFQATT and CDR2 SNEGSKA (reference sequence). V lost 6 bases and J lost 0, with 12 bases in between. The CDR3 spans 13 residues. The CDR3 DNA follows: TGCAGTGCCAACCCACAGAGCTCCTACGAGCAGTACTTC. It yields the protein CSANPQSSYEQYF.

This clonotype was seen ten or more times. This sequence joins TRBV20-1 and TRBJ2-1; no firm D call. Trimming shortened V by 3 bases and J by 4 bases, and 10 bases separated the two germline ends. Germline-derived CDR1 and CDR2 are DFQATT and SNEGSKA (reference sequence). The CDR3 covers 13 residues. The CDR3 spells CSARVTGYNEQFF. CDR3 in DNA: TGCAGTGCTAGGGTAACTGGTTACAATGAGCAGTTCTTC.

This clonotype was counted only a few times. The genes are TRBV5-1 and TRBJ1-1; D is unresolved. Germline CDR1 SGHRS, CDR2 YFSETQ. The CDR3 covers 14 residues. Trimming stripped 0 bases from V and 4 bases from J, with 10 bases between. The CDR3 is CASSLDRPGTEAFF. The CDR3 coding sequence is TGCGCCAGCAGCTTGGACAGACCTGGCACTGAAGCTTTCTTT.

This sequence joins TRBV10-3 and TRBJ2-1; D not resolved. Trimming removed 3 bases from V and 7 bases from J, with 7 bases in between. There are 12 residues in the CDR3. CDR1 and CDR2 from the germline V gene are ENHRY and SYGVKD. CDR3 region: CAISERTNEQFF. CDR3 coding DNA: TGTGCCATCAGTGAACGGACGAATGAGCAGTTCTTC.

The rearrangement links TRBV7-9 to TRBJ1-1; tentatively, D is TRBD1 (5 bases). Trimming took 1 base from V and 4 from J, leaving 10 bases between them. Germline CDR1 reads SEHNR; CDR2 reads FQNEAQ (reference sequence). The CDR3 extends over 14 amino acids. CDR3 nucleotides: TGTGCCAGCAGCTTAGACTCAGGGTTCACTGAAGCTTTCTTT. Protein sequence: CASSLDSGFTEAFF.

The V call is TRBV5-1, the J call TRBJ2-1; a weak D match, TRBD2 (6 bases). V was clipped by 4 bases and J by 8 bases, with 19 bases between them. Germline CDR1 is SGHRS and CDR2 is YFSETQ. There are 15 residues in the CDR3. The CDR3 reads CASSPPRGGWDEQFF. For the CDR3, the DNA is TGCGCCAGCAGCCCACCAAGGGGAGGCTGGGATGAGCAGTTCTTC.

This clonotype was counted only a few times. The V and J genes are TRBV29-1 and TRBJ1-2; D not certain. The germline V and J ends were trimmed by 0 bases and 2 bases, with 4 bases remaining between them. Germline loops: CDR1 SQVTM, CDR2 ANQGSEA. The CDR3 is made up of 12 amino acids. The CDR3, as DNA: TGCAGCGTTGAAGATTCCAACTATGGCTACACCTTC. It yields the protein CSVEDSNYGYTF.

This clonotype was observed a handful of times. The chain has TRBV19 and TRBJ2-1; 12 positions agree with TRBD2. CDR3 length equals 15 residues. From germline, CDR1 is LNHDA and CDR2 SQIVND (reference sequence). J was trimmed by 8 bases and V by 3 bases; bases with no gene match: 5. This CDR3 reads CASSILAGGWDEQFF. CDR3 sequence (DNA): TGTGCCAGTAGTATTCTAGCGGGAGGGTGGGATGAGCAGTTCTTC. The entire variable domain, with the rest obtained from reference TRBV19 and TRBJ2-1, is as follows: DGGITQSPKYLFRKEGQNVTLSCEQNLNHDAMYWYRQDPGQGLRLIYYSQIVNDFQKGDIAEGYSVSREKKESFPLTVTSAQKNPTAFYLCASSILAGGWDEQFFGPGTRLTVL.

There are a few counts of this clonotype. The J gene is TRBJ2-1, the V gene TRBV12-3 or TRBV12-4, with 7 bases fitting TRBD1. V dropped 3 bases and J dropped 5; count of bases not matched to a gene: 10. The CDR3 length is 16 residues. CDR3 protein: CASSFETGVPDNEQFF. CDR3 DNA: TGTGCCAGCAGTTTTGAAACAGGGGTTCCTGACAATGAGCAGTTCTTC.

The gene calls are TRBV4-3 and TRBJ1-6; D is unclear. Germline CDR1 LGHNA, CDR2 YSLEER. The V end was cut by 0 bases, the J end by 10 bases, with 13 bases between. The CDR3 is made up of 15 amino acids. Written as DNA, the CDR3 is TGCGCCAGCAGCCAAGATGGATTGAGTAACTCACCCCTCCACTTT. Translation: CASSQDGLSNSPLHF.

This chain uses TRBV3-1 with TRBJ2-2, with a weak D call TRBD1 (6 bases). Trimming removed 2 bases from V and 6 bases from J, with 13 bases in between. This CDR3 region has 15 residues. Germline V gives CDR1 LGHDT, CDR2 YNNKEL (reference sequence). The CDR3 loop reads CASSQRGTKAGELFF. CDR3 coding DNA: TGTGCCAGCAGCCAAAGGGGGACAAAGGCCGGGGAGCTGTTTTTT. The variable domain in full, with the rest retrieved from reference TRBV3-1 and TRBJ2-2, is DTAVSQTPKYLVTQMGNDKSIKCEQNLGHDTMYWYKQDSKKFLKIMFSYNNKELIINETVPNRFSPKSPDKAHLNLHINSLELGDSAVYFCASSQRGTKAGELFFGEGSRLTVL.

The chain links TRBV5-6 to TRBJ2-5; D unclear. CDR1 is SGHDT and CDR2 is YYEEEE in the germline V gene. The CDR3 consists of 13 residues. The germline V and J ends were trimmed by 6 bases and 4 bases, with 13 bases remaining between them. CDR3 DNA sequence: TGTGCCAGCAACCCGCGTGTGACAGAGACCCAGTACTTC. Protein product: CASNPRVTETQYF.